Following are 5 T cell receptor beta chains from one sample sequenced in a study of shared clonotypes between healthy human individuals. Produced via immunoSEQ multiplex PCR; TCRdb's table is partial and in-frame only. The sample carries 1.5 million to 2.5 million clones, about 95% recorded once. Naive CD8 isolation took CD45RO-negative cells positively selected for CCR7 and excluded terminally differentiated effector memory CD45RA+ cells. The specimen sequenced was naive CD8+ T cells sorted from blood. The receptors here all came from a man between 18 and 35 years old in good health.

This clone was observed once. The V and J genes are TRBV4-1 and TRBJ1-5, with a weak D call TRBD1 (5 bases). The germline V and J ends were trimmed by 3 bases and 2 bases, with 11 bases remaining between them. Germline V gene sequence: CDR1 MGHRA, CDR2 YSYEKL. This CDR3 is built from 15 residues. CDR3 DNA: TGCGCCAGCAGCCAGGCCCGGGACGGCAATCAGCCCCAGCATTTT. Translating it yields CASSQARDGNQPQHF.

The chain joins TRBV27 to TRBJ2-7, with D unclear. Germline V gene data show CDR1 as MNHEY and CDR2 as SMNVEV (reference sequence). The ends were cut back, 4 bases at V and 6 bases at J, with 13 bases in the middle. The CDR3 sequence is 13 residues long. The CDR3 DNA reads as TGTGCCAGCAGTTCCACCAACCCTATCGAGCAGTACTTC. It specifies CASSSTNPIEQYF.

This rearrangement joins TRBV9 to TRBJ2-1, with 10 bases fitting TRBD1. With 4 bases clipped from V and 4 bases from J, the junction kept 5 bases outside the gene matches. Germline V gene sequence: CDR1 SGDLS, CDR2 YYNGEE. CDR3 length: 15 residues. This CDR3 is CASSPWDRGYNEQFF. The CDR3 coding sequence is TGTGCCAGCAGCCCCTGGGACAGGGGTTACAATGAGCAGTTCTTC.

The chain recombines TRBV28 with TRBJ1-2; D not certain. The V end lost 10 bases, the J end lost 2 bases, and 11 bases lay between the germline ends. The CDR3 is 12 residues long. Germline lookup yields CDR1 MDHEN and CDR2 SYDVKM. CDR3 sequence: CATNPTNYGYTF. The CDR3 region has the DNA TGTGCCACCAATCCCACGAACTATGGCTACACCTTC.

V usage is TRBV28 and J usage is TRBJ2-7; the D gene is possibly TRBD1 (5 bases). Germline V gives CDR1 MDHEN, CDR2 SYDVKM. V was clipped by 3 bases and J by 6 bases, with 12 bases between them. This CDR3 region has 13 residues. DNA for the CDR3: TGTGCCAGCAGTTTGCAGGGTGGGTCCGAGCAGTACTTC. Translated: CASSLQGGSEQYF.